Listed below are T cell receptor beta chains from one sample, sequenced in a study of T cell responses to AZD1222 COVID-19 vaccine. Data came from immunoSEQ multiplex PCR; TCRdb stores just in-frame clones and leaves some out. The table has some 99,000 clones, approximately 88% seen once. The material was peripheral blood, obtained on day 0 of MenACWY control vaccination. The receptors originated from an adult in good health. CDR3s include the opening cysteine and the closing phenylalanine or tryptophan. Clone size is not always given. Where it is, it says once, few, many or a class for expanded clones.

j_gene,abundance,v_gene,CDR3aa
TRBJ1-2,-,TRBV4-1,CASSQEDRAGYTF
TRBJ2-7,-,TRBV5-4,CASSRKGAGSYEQYF
TRBJ2-7,-,TRBV5-4,CASSLDGVPGYEQYF
TRBJ2-1,-,TRBV25-1,CASLYYNEQFF
TRBJ1-4,-,TRBV4-2,CASSQDLRQLNEKLFF
TRBJ1-1,-,TRBV25-1,CASSEATGYTEAFF
TRBJ2-2,once,TRBV2,CASSWTSRTGELFF
TRBJ1-2,-,TRBV7-2,CASSLASGANFNYGYTF
TRBJ1-5,-,TRBV6-5,CASSPSLGVNQPQHF
TRBJ1-3,-,TRBV18,CASSPADGNTIYF
TRBJ1-6,-,TRBV6-5,CASSRQDPPYSPLHF
TRBJ2-2,few,TRBV28,CASGPHREAGELFF
TRBJ2-3,-,TRBV4-1,CASSQEGTSGGTDTQYF
TRBJ2-1,-,TRBV11-3,CASSPRAGIYNEQFF
TRBJ2-5,-,TRBV5-1,CASSRDRAKETQYF
TRBJ2-7,-,TRBV18,CASSPKQGAYEQYF
TRBJ2-7,-,TRBV6-2/TRBV6-3,CASSSPEGEQYF
TRBJ2-7,-,TRBV7-6,CASSTRQGVFYEQYF
TRBJ2-7,-,TRBV27,CASSPLGGGSSSYEQYF
TRBJ2-7,-,TRBV5-6,CASSPPPGRAEQYF
TRBJ1-2,once,TRBV19,CASTADNYGYTF
TRBJ1-6,-,TRBV24-1,CATSAGQENSPLHF
TRBJ2-7,-,TRBV9,CASSPRLADTYEQYF
TRBJ2-3,-,TRBV7-2,CASSPSGETTDTQYF
TRBJ2-5,-,TRBV2,CASSIGTGGAGVETQYF
TRBJ2-1,-,TRBV19,CASSIPGNGYEQFF
TRBJ1-3,-,TRBV2,CASSERSVSGNTIYF
TRBJ2-7,-,TRBV5-1,CASSLMGTSAYEQYF
TRBJ2-5,-,TRBV5-4,CASSLRGQETQYF
TRBJ1-3,-,TRBV4-3,CASSQSTGLLGNTIYF
TRBJ2-7,-,TRBV6-1,CASSEVAPSYEQYF
TRBJ2-3,once,TRBV27,CASSAIAGGRQGTDTQYF
TRBJ2-6,-,TRBV3-1/TRBV3-2,CASSQVGRGRGFSGANVLTF
TRBJ2-7,-,TRBV6-5,CASPEGSYPYEQYF
TRBJ2-2,-,TRBV7-2,CASSPWTGGTGELFF
TRBJ2-7,-,TRBV2,CASSDLGPQRYEQYF
TRBJ1-1,-,TRBV5-8,CASDPPPGTFDWVRTEAFF
TRBJ2-1,-,TRBV4-2,CASSHPLDGTPGDEQFF
TRBJ2-1,-,TRBV27,CASSQSRTSGTRYNEQFF
TRBJ1-1,once,TRBV7-2,CASSPNLGSTEAFF
TRBJ2-7,-,TRBV7-2,CASSLAGDNTGTAQYF
TRBJ2-7,-,TRBV11-2,CASSLEGLGSYEQYF
TRBJ1-1,-,TRBV20-1,CSASRFRGTNRGINTEAFF
TRBJ1-2,-,TRBV30,CAWSGSSRQYGYTF
TRBJ2-3,-,TRBV25-1,CASRDRGTDTQYF
TRBJ2-7,-,TRBV4-3,CASSQEPESAYEQYF